Listed below are T cell receptor beta chains from one sample, sequenced in a study of blood T cell repertoires in COVID-19. The table came from immunoSEQ multiplex PCR; TCRdb's copy has only in-frame clones and leaves some out. The sample yields fewer than 450,000 clones, 70% to 90% seen once. Sequencing was performed on PBMCs or T cells enriched from blood (not recorded which). The receptors come from a woman aged 18-30 years who had recovered from COVID-19. The CDR3 runs from the conserved cysteine through the conserved F or W. A D gene is named only where the DNA matches it firmly. Clone size appears in some rows only: once, few, many, or a class for an expanded clone.

d_gene	v_gene	abundance	j_gene	CDR3aa	CDR3nt
-	TRBV5-6	-	TRBJ2-7	CASSSIRDNLSYEQYF	TGTGCCAGCAGCAGTATCCGGGACAACCTGTCCTACGAGCAGTACTTC
-	TRBV2	-	TRBJ2-7	CASKWLPDEQYF	TGTGCCAGCAAATGGTTACCGGACGAGCAGTACTTC
-	TRBV11-2	-	TRBJ1-2	CASSLLRSYGYTF	TGTGCCAGCAGCCTGCTCAGATCTTACGGCTACACCTTC
-	TRBV19	-	TRBJ1-2	CASSILSGQGHGYTF	TGTGCCAGTAGTATTCTTTCTGGGCAGGGCCATGGCTACACCTTC
TRBD1	TRBV19	-	TRBJ1-2	CASGQERGYTF	TGTGCCAGCGGACAGGAACGGGGCTACACCTTC
-	TRBV28	-	TRBJ1-5	CASRWGRNNQPQHF	TGTGCCAGCAGATGGGGCAGGAACAATCAGCCCCAGCATTTT
TRBD1	TRBV30	-	TRBJ1-4	CAWSTGGTNEKLFF	TGTGCCTGGAGTACAGGGGGAACTAATGAAAAACTGTTTTTT
-	TRBV2	-	TRBJ2-1	CASSEALLRATYNEQFF	TGTGCCAGCAGTGAAGCGCTCTTGCGGGCCACATACAATGAGCAGTTCTTC
-	TRBV12-5	-	TRBJ1-6	CASGGLKNSPLHF	TGTGCTAGTGGTGGACTGAAAAATTCACCCCTCCACTTT
-	TRBV19	-	TRBJ1-1	CASSRTGYTEAFF	TGTGCCAGTAGTCGGACGGGGTACACTGAAGCTTTCTTT
-	TRBV6-5	-	TRBJ2-3	CASSYPTITTDTQYF	TGTGCCAGCAGTTACCCTACCATTACCACAGATACGCAGTATTTT
TRBD2	TRBV5-1	-	TRBJ2-5	CASSLAERGEQETQYF	TGCGCCAGCAGCTTGGCGGAGCGGGGGGAGCAAGAGACCCAGTACTTC
-	TRBV6-5	-	TRBJ1-2	CASSYVEDSNYGYTF	TGTGCCAGCAGTTACGTGGAAGACAGTAACTATGGCTACACCTTC
-	TRBV5-4	few	TRBJ2-1	CASSIWGDEQFF	TGTGCCAGCAGTATATGGGGGGATGAGCAGTTCTTC
-	TRBV5-1	-	TRBJ2-5	CASSSQETQYF	TGCGCCAGCAGCTCTCAAGAGACCCAGTACTTC
-	TRBV7-2	-	TRBJ1-1	CASSLGSGGGGTEAFF	TGTGCCAGCAGCTTAGGTTCCGGGGGCGGGGGCACTGAAGCTTTCTTT
-	TRBV30	-	TRBJ1-2	CAWSETVYGYTF	TGTGCCTGGAGTGAGACAGTCTATGGCTACACCTTC
TRBD1	TRBV10-3	-	TRBJ2-3	CAISVGGYTDTQYF	TGTGCCATCAGTGTAGGGGGCTATACAGATACGCAGTATTTT